Presented here are 9 T cell receptor beta chains from one specimen sequenced in a study of shared clonotypes between healthy human individuals (TCRdb year 2020). Library construction relied on the immunoSEQ multiplex PCR assay. TCRdb obtained this table from immuneACCESS and retained in-frame rearrangements with V and J assigned. These tables miss some clones; where compared with another copy, unresolved V genes account for less than half of the shortfall, and the remainder is unexplained. The sample includes more than 500,000 clones, with roughly 96% observed a single time. The top ten clones comprise around 0.11% of the sample. CD8 naive samples were obtained by positive selection for CCR7 among CD45RO-negative cells, yielding a CD45RA+CCR7+ population from which TemRA cells were excluded. Sequenced: naive CD8+ T cells sorted from blood. According to the study, the label for this sample's cell subset or site signals: CD45RA+CCR7+. These receptors all stem from a woman aged 25 to 39 in good health.

The chain carries TRBV7-6 and TRBJ2-2; 11 bases match TRBD2. J was trimmed by 9 bases and V by 5 bases; bases with no gene match: 8. The CDR3 is made up of 15 amino acids. Germline lookup yields CDR1 SGHVS and CDR2 FNYEAQ. CDR3 amino acids: CASSINSGRVRELFF. DNA for the CDR3: TGTGCCAGCAGCATAAATAGCGGGAGGGTACGGGAGCTGTTTTTT.

On this clone: Within the sample, other DNA sequences also encode this same CDR3. The chain joins TRBV27 to TRBJ2-7, with TRBD2 matching 9 bases. This CDR3 is 15 amino acids long. Per germline, CDR1 MNHEY and CDR2 SMNVEV (reference sequence). With V trimmed by 3 bases and J by 0 bases, 3 bases remained unmatched. The CDR3, as DNA: TGTGCCAGCAGTTTGGGTAGCGGGAGCTCCTACGAGCAGTACTTC. It yields the protein CASSLGSGSSYEQYF.

Note on this clone: Other DNA sequences in this sample translate to the same CDR3. CDR3 DNA sequence: TGTGCCAGCAGCTTGGGGGACTCCTCCTACGAGCAGTACTTC. Its protein is CASSLGDSSYEQYF. V and J are TRBV5-4 and TRBJ2-7, with D perhaps TRBD2 (6 bases). Trimming pared 0 bases from V and 0 bases from J, leaving 7 bases between. The CDR3 covers 14 residues. Germline CDR1 and CDR2: SGHNT and YYREEE (reference sequence).

The V call is TRBV13, the J call TRBJ2-5; 10 nucleotides align to TRBD1. The CDR3 sequence is 15 residues long. The germline V gene encodes CDR1 PRHDT and CDR2 FYEKMQ (reference sequence). With V trimmed by 4 bases and J by 1 base, 3 bases remained unmatched. The CDR3 reads CASSSRTGGQETQYF. DNA for the CDR3: TGTGCCAGCAGCTCGAGGACAGGGGGCCAAGAGACCCAGTACTTC.

The V call is TRBV2, the J call TRBJ1-4, with TRBD1 matching 9 bases. The germline CDR1 and CDR2 sequences are SNHLY and FYNNEI. The CDR3 is 19 amino acids. J gave up 3 bases and V 3 bases, and 14 bases lay outside the gene matches. CDR3 sequence: CASSDPLDRGGGSNEKLFF. CDR3 bases: TGTGCCAGCAGTGACCCGCTCGACAGGGGGGGAGGCTCTAATGAAAAACTGTTTTTT.

Only one count was recorded for this clone. The rearrangement links TRBV9 to TRBJ2-3, with 11 bases matching TRBD2. Germline CDR1 is SGDLS and CDR2 is YYNGEE. V lost 7 bases, J lost 5 bases, and 18 bases stayed unmatched. CDR3 length: 18 amino acids. The CDR3 nucleotides read TGTGCCAGCTACGAAGGACAGGGTCTAGCGGGAGGTGTAGATACGCAGTATTTT. This translates into CASYEGQGLAGGVDTQYF.

The V call is TRBV6-5, the J call TRBJ1-4; no clear D. Germline V gene lookup returns CDR1 MNHEY and CDR2 SVGAGI. This CDR3 has 12 residues. V lost 5 bases to trimming and J lost 8 bases, with 9 bases between them. This chain's CDR3 is CASSDPGEKLFF. CDR3 sequence (DNA): TGTGCCAGCAGTGACCCTGGGGAAAAACTGTTTTTT.

The chain joins TRBV2 to TRBJ1-1; 9 nucleotides agree with TRBD1. The CDR3 extends over 15 amino acids. With V trimmed by 8 bases and J by 4 bases, 11 bases remained unmatched. The V gene's germline CDR1 is SNHLY and CDR2 FYNNEI. In DNA, the CDR3 is TGTGCCAGCTGTCCCGGGACAGGGCGACCCACTGAAGCTTTCTTT. It yields the protein CASCPGTGRPTEAFF.

The genes are TRBV2 and TRBJ2-1, with TRBD2 as a possible D gene (6 bases). The CDR3 has 12 amino acids. Trimming took 1 base from V and 10 from J, leaving 8 bases between them. Germline V CDR1 and CDR2: SNHLY, FYNNEI. CDR3 region: CASSEGGLEQFF. CDR3 in DNA: TGTGCCAGCAGTGAAGGCGGACTAGAGCAGTTCTTC.